The 22 T cell receptor beta chains below come from one sample, sequenced in a study of T cell repertoires in cytomegalovirus infection. Antigen specificity for these receptors is unknown. From the reads, TCRdb called clonotypes with MiXCR, one entry per CDR3 protein. The sample includes around 800,000 distinct CDR3 sequences, about 30% of them seen just once. The sequences come from cultured CD8+ T cells from PBMCs, collected from culture after CMV antigen stimulation. Receptors originate from a human donor in good health (CMV status not recorded). Some clones in this sample may be carry-over from other donors' samples.

The chain recombines TRBV28 with TRBJ1-1; the D gene is possibly TRBD1 (6 bases). V lost 3 bases and J 0 bases, leaving 11 bases between the germline ends. Germline assignment: CDR1 MDHEN and CDR2 SYDVKM. The length of the CDR3 is 15 residues. The DNA of the CDR3 is TGTGCCAGCAGTTTCTTACAGGGCATGAACACTGAAGCTTTCTTT. This gives the protein CASSFLQGMNTEAFF.

The CDR3 loop is CASTDRGVYEQYV. Here the CDR3 DNA reads TGTGCCAGCACGGACAGGGGGGTCTACGAGCAGTACGTC. The gene calls are TRBV6-2 or TRBV6-3 and TRBJ2-7, with 10 bases aligning to TRBD1. Unmatched junction bases numbered 3, after V lost 7 bases and J lost 3 bases. In germline, CDR1 is MNHEY, CDR2 SVGEGT. The CDR3 is 13 amino acids.

This clonotype occurred a few times. This chain links TRBV7-6 with TRBJ2-3; D possibly corresponds to TRBD2 (6 bases). V gave up 0 bases and J gave up 2 bases, with 9 bases separating them. The CDR3 extends over 15 amino acids. In germline, CDR1 is SGHVS, CDR2 FNYEAQ. This CDR3 is CASSLAAGYTDTQYF. CDR3 in DNA: TGTGCCAGCAGCTTAGCGGCGGGGTACACAGATACGCAGTATTTT.

This chain joins TRBV4-1 and TRBJ2-3, with D unclear. This CDR3 is 16 amino acids long. Trimming cost V 3 bases and J 4 bases, with 17 bases left between them. Germline CDR1 MGHRA, CDR2 YSYEKL. The CDR3, as DNA: TGCGCCAGCAGCCACCTACAAGCCCTAGGGTCAGATACGCAGTATTTT. Protein: CASSHLQALGSDTQYF.

This clonotype was recorded a few times. The V gene is TRBV20-1, the J gene TRBJ1-3, with TRBD1 identical over 8 bases. The CDR3 is made up of 16 amino acids. Germline V lookup: CDR1 DFQATT, CDR2 SNEGSKA (reference sequence). V lost 0 bases to trimming and J lost 3 bases; unmatched junction nucleotides: 7. The CDR3 reads CSARDTQGADGNTIYF. Written as DNA, the CDR3 is TGCAGTGCTAGAGATACCCAGGGGGCGGATGGAAACACCATATATTTT.

This clonotype was detected a few times. The rearrangement links TRBV7-8 to TRBJ2-7, with 10 nucleotides matching TRBD1. CDR3 length: 15 residues. The germline V gene encodes CDR1 SGHVS and CDR2 FQNEAQ. Trimming cost V 5 bases and J 6 bases; bases outside gene matches: 10. The CDR3 loop reads CASSPRQGAFGEQYF. The CDR3, as DNA: TGTGCCAGCAGCCCCCGACAGGGGGCTTTCGGCGAGCAGTACTTC.

The CDR3 sequence is CASGPERGNYGYTF. CDR3 nucleotides: TGTGCTAGTGGGCCCGAAAGGGGAAACTATGGCTACACCTTC. The chain employs TRBV12-5 and TRBJ1-2; weak D call: TRBD1 (5 bases). Germline V gene sequence: CDR1 LGHNT, CDR2 FRNRAP. V gave up 6 bases and J gave up 2 bases, with 13 bases separating them. The CDR3 sequence is 14 residues long.

This clonotype has a single count. V is TRBV20-1 and J is TRBJ2-6; D remains unclear. The germline gives CDR1 DFQATT, CDR2 SNEGSKA (reference sequence). CDR3 length: 17 residues. Trimming shortened V by 0 bases and J by 0 bases, and 12 bases separated the two germline ends. For the CDR3, the DNA is TGCAGTGCTAGAGATATAAGACTTAACTCTGGGGCCAACGTCCTGACTTTC. This translates into CSARDIRLNSGANVLTF.

The rearrangement links TRBV10-3 to TRBJ1-5, with a tentative D call TRBD1 (6 bases). The CDR3 extends over 15 amino acids. Trimming pared 2 bases from V and 3 bases from J, leaving 11 bases between. Germline CDR1 reads ENHRY; CDR2 reads SYGVKD. The CDR3 region has the DNA TGTGCCATCAGTGAGAATGGGGACATCAATCAGCCCCAGCATTTT. It specifies CAISENGDINQPQHF.

A few counts support this clonotype. J is TRBJ2-7 and V is TRBV27; a weak D match, TRBD2 (5 bases). This CDR3 has 14 amino acids. The V end was cut by 4 bases, the J end by 2 bases, with 12 bases between. Germline V gene sequence: CDR1 MNHEY, CDR2 SMNVEV (reference sequence). DNA for the CDR3: TGTGCCAGCAGTTGGACTTACCTTACCTACGAGCAGTACTTC. Its protein is CASSWTYLTYEQYF.

This clonotype has ten or more counts. V gene TRBV27 combines with J gene TRBJ1-5; D possibly corresponds to TRBD1 (6 bases). CDR3 length: 14 amino acids. Germline V gives CDR1 MNHEY, CDR2 SMNVEV (reference sequence). Trimming took 3 bases from V and 5 from J, leaving 11 bases between them. CDR3 sequence: CASSFTGTHQPQHF. The CDR3 DNA follows: TGTGCCAGCAGTTTCACCGGGACACATCAGCCCCAGCATTTT.

The J gene is TRBJ2-1, the V gene TRBV15; the match to TRBD1 covers 8 bases. The CDR3 totals 16 residues. Germline loops: CDR1 LNHNV, CDR2 YYDKDF (reference sequence). V shed 4 bases, J shed 8 bases, and the junction held 13 bases outside the gene matches. CDR3 coding DNA: TGTGCCACCAGCATCAGGATTGCAGGGGGCTTTGATGAGCAGTTCTTC. This codes for CATSIRIAGGFDEQFF.

This rearrangement joins TRBV20-1 to TRBJ2-3; the D is unclear. With 5 bases removed from V and 0 bases from J, the gap between germline ends came to 18 bases. Germline V lookup: CDR1 DFQATT, CDR2 SNEGSKA (reference sequence). The CDR3 spans 16 residues. CDR3 amino acids: CSAPPGSQYSTDTQYF. In nucleotides, the CDR3 is TGCAGTGCTCCCCCGGGCAGCCAGTATAGCACAGATACGCAGTATTTT.

This clonotype was found a few times. Since a much larger clone is just one base distant, this may be a read error. This rearrangement joins TRBV6-2 or TRBV6-3 to TRBJ2-6, with TRBD1 as a possible D gene (5 bases). Germline V lookup: CDR1 MNHEY, CDR2 SVGEGT. CDR3 length: 16 residues. The CDR3 here is CASSALSLSGANILTF. CDR3 sequence (DNA): TGTGCCAGCAGTGCCCTATCTCTCTCTGGGGCCAACATCCTGACTTTC.

In this sample, this clonotype turned up a few times. The chain carries TRBV28 and TRBJ2-1, with D uncertain. Germline CDR1 and CDR2: MDHEN and SYDVKM. This CDR3 spans 16 amino acids. Trimming took 2 bases from V and 2 from J, leaving 13 bases between them. The CDR3 nucleotides are TGTGCCAGCAGTTTAAATTTTAGGGATCCCTACAATGAGCAGTTCTTC. Encoded protein: CASSLNFRDPYNEQFF.

The J gene is TRBJ1-3, the V gene TRBV6-5, with 7 bases aligning to TRBD1. This CDR3 region has 16 residues. V trimming: 0 bases; J trimming: 3 bases; junction bases outside the gene matches: 5. Germline lookup yields CDR1 MNHEY and CDR2 SVGAGI. The chain's CDR3 is CASSYSPGGFGNTIYF. The CDR3 DNA follows: TGTGCCAGCAGTTACTCGCCAGGGGGTTTTGGAAACACCATATATTTT.

The chain is built from TRBV6-6 and TRBJ2-3, with 11 bases fitting TRBD1. The CDR3 length is 21 residues. The germline CDR1 and CDR2 sequences are MNHNY and SVGAGI (reference sequence). Germline trimming cut 6 bases from V and 4 bases from J; bases unmatched to any gene: 24. CDR3 bases: TGTGCCAGCAGCCCAACAGGGGGACAGGGGGGGACTTGGGTATGGGCAGATACGCAGTATTTT. Residues: CASSPTGGQGGTWVWADTQYF.

This clonotype was picked up a small number of times. V and J are TRBV6-1 and TRBJ1-5, with TRBD1 as a possible D gene (6 bases). The CDR3 consists of 17 residues. Per the germline V gene, CDR1 is MNHNS and CDR2 is SASEGT. V was shortened by 0 bases and J by 5 bases, with 17 bases between the two germline ends. CDR3 nucleotide sequence: TGTGCCAGCAGTGAAGCCTACGGGGGGCGGTCGGATCAGCCCCAGCATTTT. It yields the protein CASSEAYGGRSDQPQHF.

The rearrangement joins TRBV27 to TRBJ2-1; D uncertain. Germline values: CDR1 MNHEY, CDR2 SMNVEV (reference sequence). V was cut by 2 bases and J by 7 bases, with 9 bases left in between. This CDR3 spans 13 amino acids. CDR3 nucleotides: TGTGCCAGCAGTTTAGGCAGGAAGAATGAGCAGTTCTTC. Translating it yields CASSLGRKNEQFF.

The rearrangement uses TRBV5-3 and TRBJ1-1; D is undetermined. TRBV5-3 is designated an ORF whose function remains uncertain. V lost 8 bases and J lost 1, with 18 bases in between. This CDR3 has 15 amino acids. This CDR3 reads CASRTWGKGNTEAFF. The DNA of the CDR3 is TGTGCCAGCAGGACCTGGGGTAAAGGGAACACTGAAGCTTTCTTT.

This clonotype appeared a few times. The chain links TRBV12-3 or TRBV12-4 to TRBJ1-3; 7 bases match TRBD1. V lost 5 bases, J lost 4 bases, and 8 bases stayed unmatched. The CDR3 is 15 amino acids. The DNA for the CDR3 is TGTGCCAGCAGTCTAAACACGGGACAGGGAAACACCATATATTTT. This codes for CASSLNTGQGNTIYF.

In regard to this clonotype: At one end the junction does not follow the germline gene, possibly because of a read error. The CDR3 is CVSSLDRRYTF. The CDR3 nucleotides read TGTGTCAGCAGCTTAGACAGGCGCTACACCTTC. V and J are TRBV7-6 and TRBJ1-2, with D possibly being TRBD1 (6 bases). The CDR3 consists of 11 residues. CDR1 SGHVS and CDR2 FNYEAQ come from the germline V gene. Looking up the rest from reference TRBV7-6 and TRBJ1-2 gives the full variable domain: GAGVSQSPRYKVTKRGQDVALRCDPISGHVSLYWYRQALGQGPEFLTYFNYEAQQDKSGLPNDRFSAERPEGSISTLTIQRTEQRDSAMYRCVSSLDRRYTFGSGTRLTVV.